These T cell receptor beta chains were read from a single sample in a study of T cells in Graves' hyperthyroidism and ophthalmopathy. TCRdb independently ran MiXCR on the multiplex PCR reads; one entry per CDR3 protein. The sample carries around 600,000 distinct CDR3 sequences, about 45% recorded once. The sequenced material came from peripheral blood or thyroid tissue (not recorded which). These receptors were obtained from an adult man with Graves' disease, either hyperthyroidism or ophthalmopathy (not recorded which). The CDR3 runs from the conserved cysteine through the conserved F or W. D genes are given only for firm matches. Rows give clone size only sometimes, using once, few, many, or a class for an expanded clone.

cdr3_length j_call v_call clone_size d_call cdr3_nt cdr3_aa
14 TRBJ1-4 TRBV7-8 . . TGTGCCAGCAGCTTAGCGGGCCCCCAGAGCAAACTGTTTTTT CASSLAGPQSKLFF
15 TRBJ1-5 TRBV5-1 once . TGCGCCAGCAGCTTGGAAGGGGAGGGCAATCAGCCCCAGCATTTT CASSLEGEGNQPQHF
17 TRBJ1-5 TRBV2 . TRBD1 TGTGCCAGCAGTGCGACAGGGGCCGGGCGGTGGGATCAGCCCCAGCATTTT CASSATGAGRWDQPQHF
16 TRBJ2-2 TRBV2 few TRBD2 TGTGCCAGTTTGTATTCAGCGGGAGGGCATGGCGGGGAGCTGTTTTTT CASLYSAGGHGGELFF
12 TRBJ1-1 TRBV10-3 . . TGTGCCATCCGGGACTGGAACACTGAAGCTTTCTTT CAIRDWNTEAFF
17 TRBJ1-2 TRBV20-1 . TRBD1 TGCAGTGCTAGAGCCTCACGGGACAGGGGGCATGACTATGGCTACACCTTC CSARASRDRGHDYGYTF
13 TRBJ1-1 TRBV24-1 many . TGTGCCACCAGAGCGGGGGCTGGCACTGAAGCTTTCTTT CATRAGAGTEAFF
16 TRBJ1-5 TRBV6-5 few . TGTGCCAGCAAGCAGGAGGGGATCCTTAGCAATCAGCCCCAGCATTTT CASKQEGILSNQPQHF
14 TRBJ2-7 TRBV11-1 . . TGTGCCAGCAGCGTCGGGGTTACACCCTACGAGCAGTACTTC CASSVGVTPYEQYF
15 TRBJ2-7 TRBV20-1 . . TGCAGTGCTAGAGACCGGGCGGGTAGCTCCTACGAGCAGTACTTC CSARDRAGSSYEQYF
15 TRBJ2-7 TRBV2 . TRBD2 TGTGCCAGCAGTGCCCTAGCGGAGAGCTCCTACGAGCAGTACTTC CASSALAESSYEQYF
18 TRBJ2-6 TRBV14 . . TGTGCCAGCAGCCCCGGAATCGGAATCCTCTCTGGGGCCAACGTCCTGACTTTC CASSPGIGILSGANVLTF
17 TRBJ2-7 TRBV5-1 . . TGCGCCAGCAGCTTGTCAAAAGGGATGGTAGTGTCCTACGAGCAGTACTTC CASSLSKGMVVSYEQYF
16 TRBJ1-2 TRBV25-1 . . TGTGCCAGCAGCGTTGAAGGCCGGGCCTCTAACTATGGCTACACCTTC CASSVEGRASNYGYTF
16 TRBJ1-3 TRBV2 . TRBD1 TGTGCCAGCAGCCGTCAAACAGGGGACTCTGGAAACACCATATATTTT CASSRQTGDSGNTIYF
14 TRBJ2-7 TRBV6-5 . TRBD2 TGTGCCTGCAGTTACGGGGGGGGCTCCTACGAGCAGTACTTC CACSYGGGSYEQYF
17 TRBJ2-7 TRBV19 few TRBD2 TGTGCCAGTAGTGTTCGACCGAGCGGGAGCGTTTCCTACGAGCAGTACTTC CASSVRPSGSVSYEQYF
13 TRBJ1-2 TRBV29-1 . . TGCAGCAGCCCCCCGGGATCTAACTATGGCTACACCTTC CSSPPGSNYGYTF
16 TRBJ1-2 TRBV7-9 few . TGTGCCAGCAGCTTAGCCGATTACTATCTTACCTATGGCTACACCTTC CASSLADYYLTYGYTF
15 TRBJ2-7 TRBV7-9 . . TGTGCCAGCAGGCCTCGAGCGGCGGCATCAGGCGAGCAGTACTTC CASRPRAAASGEQYF